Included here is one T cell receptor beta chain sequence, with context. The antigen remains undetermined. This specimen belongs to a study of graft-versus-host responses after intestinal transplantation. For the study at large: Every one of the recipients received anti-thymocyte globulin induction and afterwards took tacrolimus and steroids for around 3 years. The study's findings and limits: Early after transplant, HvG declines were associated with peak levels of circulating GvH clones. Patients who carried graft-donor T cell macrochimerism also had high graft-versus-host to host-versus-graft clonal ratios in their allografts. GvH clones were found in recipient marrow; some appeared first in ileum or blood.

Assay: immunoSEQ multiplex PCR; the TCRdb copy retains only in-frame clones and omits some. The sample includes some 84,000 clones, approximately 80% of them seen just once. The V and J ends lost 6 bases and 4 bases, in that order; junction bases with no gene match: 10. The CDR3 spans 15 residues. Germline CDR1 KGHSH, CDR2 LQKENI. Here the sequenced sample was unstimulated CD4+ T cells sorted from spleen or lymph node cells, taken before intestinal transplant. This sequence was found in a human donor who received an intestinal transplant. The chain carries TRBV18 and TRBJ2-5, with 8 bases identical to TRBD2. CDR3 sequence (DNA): TGTGCCAGCTCCTCGCCGGGGGGGGCTGGAGAGACCCAGTACTTC. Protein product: CASSSPGGAGETQYF.